This entry lists 21 T cell receptor beta chains sequenced from one sample in a study of CD8 T cells in Susac syndrome. The authors reverse transcribed 0.5 to 1 ug RNA with random hexamers. One entry per CDR3 protein, called by TCRdb with MiXCR from the immunoSEQ multiplex PCR reads. This table has 150,000 to 250,000 distinct CDR3 sequences, 90% to 95% appearing once. What was sequenced was CD4+ T cells from PBMCs. These receptors all come from a human donor with multiple sclerosis.

The J gene is TRBJ1-4, the V gene TRBV11-1; D not certain. V was shortened by 1 base and J by 0 bases, with 6 bases between the two germline ends. The CDR3 loop spans 15 amino acids. Germline CDR1 and CDR2: SGHAT and FQDESV (reference sequence). CDR3 DNA: TGTGCCAGCAGCTTAGGGCGGACAACTAATGAAAAACTGTTTTTT. Translating it yields CASSLGRTTNEKLFF.

A few counts support this clonotype. V is TRBV12-3 or TRBV12-4 and J is TRBJ1-2; D remains unclear. The CDR3 extends over 13 amino acids. V gave up 5 bases and J gave up 4 bases, with 11 bases separating them. The CDR3 is CASSPPGLYGYTF. The CDR3 DNA reads as TGTGCCAGCAGTCCCCCGGGCCTCTATGGCTACACCTTC.

The gene calls are TRBV30 and TRBJ1-5; D unresolved. Germline CDR1 reads GTSNPN; CDR2 reads SVGIG (reference sequence). Trimming shortened V by 0 bases and J by 9 bases, and 12 bases separated the two germline ends. The CDR3 totals 13 residues. The CDR3 coding sequence is TGTGCCTGGAGTGTAGGTGGAGAGGCGCCCCAGCATTTT. Residues: CAWSVGGEAPQHF.

V is TRBV24-1 and J is TRBJ2-1, with D perhaps TRBD2 (5 bases). V was pared by 4 bases and J by 6 bases, with 18 bases between. The CDR3 has 16 amino acids. Germline CDR1 reads KGHDR; CDR2 reads SFDVKD. The CDR3 region is CATSDPGFRGGNEQFF. DNA for the CDR3: TGTGCCACCAGTGACCCGGGATTTCGGGGTGGCAATGAGCAGTTCTTC.

V and J are TRBV11-1 and TRBJ1-3; D is undetermined. Trimming took 5 bases from V and 4 from J, leaving 3 bases between them. Germline values: CDR1 SGHAT, CDR2 FQDESV (reference sequence). This CDR3 has 11 amino acids. The CDR3 DNA sequence: TGTGCCAGCAGCGCGGGAAACACCATATATTTT. Residues: CASSAGNTIYF.

The V call is TRBV24-1, the J call TRBJ2-5, with D maybe TRBD2 (5 bases). V was clipped by 1 base and J by 1 base, with 12 bases between them. Germline V gene data show CDR1 as KGHDR and CDR2 as SFDVKD. This CDR3 region has 16 residues. The CDR3 loop is CATSDFGGVGQETQYF. The CDR3 DNA sequence: TGTGCCACCAGTGATTTTGGAGGCGTAGGCCAAGAGACCCAGTACTTC.

The gene calls are TRBV7-9 and TRBJ2-1, with D tentatively TRBD2 (6 bases). Germline-derived CDR1 and CDR2 are SEHNR and FQNEAQ (reference sequence). Trimming removed 6 bases from V and 5 bases from J, with 14 bases in between. There are 14 residues in the CDR3. CDR3 sequence reads: CASRKREPDNEQFF. CDR3 sequence (DNA): TGTGCCAGCAGAAAACGGGAGCCGGACAATGAGCAGTTCTTC. Full variable domain (missing parts from reference TRBV7-9 and TRBJ2-1): DTGVSQNPRHKITKRGQNVTFRCDPISEHNRLYWYRQTLGQGPEFLTYFQNEAQLEKSRLLSDRFSAERPKGSFSTLEIQRTEQGDSAMYLCASRKREPDNEQFFGPGTRLTVL.

The chain couples TRBV27 to TRBJ1-6; D is undetermined. V was trimmed by 8 bases and J by 10 bases, leaving 15 bases between them. Per the germline V gene, CDR1 is MNHEY and CDR2 is SMNVEV (reference sequence). CDR3 length equals 13 residues. The CDR3 coding sequence is TGTGCCAGCGGCCCCAGTCGGAACTCACCCCTCCACTTT. The encoded protein is CASGPSRNSPLHF.

The rearrangement uses TRBV30 and TRBJ1-1, with D tentatively TRBD1 (5 bases). The CDR3 length is 11 residues. Per the germline V gene, CDR1 is GTSNPN and CDR2 is SVGIG (reference sequence). Trimming cost V 6 bases and J 10 bases, with 15 bases left between them. The CDR3: CACSGAASAFF. As DNA, the CDR3 is TGTGCCTGTTCCGGGGCCGCCTCAGCTTTCTTT. The complete variable domain, with remaining parts taken from reference TRBV30 and TRBJ1-1, reads SQTIHQWPATLVQPVGSPLSLECTVEGTSNPNLYWYRQAAGRGLQLLFYSVGIGQISSEVPQNLSASRPQDRQFILSSKKLLLSDSGFYLCACSGAASAFFGQGTRLTVV.

The chain uses TRBV4-2 and TRBJ1-5, with a possible D match to TRBD1 (6 bases). CDR1 and CDR2 (germline): LGHNA, YNFKEQ. V lost 0 bases and J 6 bases, leaving 15 bases between the germline ends. The CDR3 loop spans 16 amino acids. CDR3 sequence reads: CASSQDLVGAFQPQHF. The DNA of the CDR3 is TGTGCCAGCAGCCAAGATCTCGTGGGGGCATTTCAGCCCCAGCATTTT.

The rearrangement links TRBV25-1 to TRBJ1-1; perhaps TRBD1 as D (5 bases). V lost 0 bases and J lost 5, with 10 bases in between. CDR1 is MGHDK and CDR2 is SYGVNS in the germline V gene. The CDR3 extends over 14 amino acids. The CDR3 DNA reads as TGTGCCAGCAGTGAATACGAGGGGTGGACTGAAGCTTTCTTT. The encoded protein is CASSEYEGWTEAFF.

In this sample, this clonotype turned up once. DNA of the CDR3: TGCAGTGCTAGCGGACGACAGGGGAGTGGTCAGCCCCAGCATTTT. Residues: CSASGRQGSGQPQHF. The chain recombines TRBV20-1 with TRBJ1-5, with 8 bases that match TRBD1. V shed 3 bases, J shed 6 bases, and the junction held 10 bases outside the gene matches. The V gene's germline CDR1 is DFQATT and CDR2 SNEGSKA (reference sequence). The CDR3 covers 15 residues.

This chain joins TRBV5-6 and TRBJ1-2; D gene ambiguous. CDR3 length: 15 amino acids. Germline lookup yields CDR1 SGHDT and CDR2 YYEEEE. Trimming removed 5 bases at V and 0 bases at J, with 14 bases between. For the CDR3, the DNA is TGTGCCAGCAGTACGAGGGTGAGGGCTAACTATGGCTACACCTTC. It translates to CASSTRVRANYGYTF.

The CDR3 loop reads CAWGRHGYTF. The CDR3 DNA follows: TGTGCCTGGGGGCGCCATGGCTACACCTTC. The chain employs TRBV30 and TRBJ1-2, with D hard to call. This CDR3 has 10 residues. The ends were cut back, 5 bases at V and 6 bases at J, with 7 bases in the middle. The germline V gene encodes CDR1 GTSNPN and CDR2 SVGIG (reference sequence).

The chain combines TRBV20-1 with TRBJ2-3, with D uncertain. The ends were cut back, 5 bases at V and 3 bases at J, with 30 bases in the middle. Germline V gene lookup returns CDR1 DFQATT and CDR2 SNEGSKA (reference sequence). This CDR3 contains 19 residues. The DNA of the CDR3 is TGCAGTGCTGACATGTCCTTCCCGAGAGTCGACAAACGAACAGATACGCAGTATTTT. Its translation: CSADMSFPRVDKRTDTQYF.

The rearrangement links TRBV20-1 to TRBJ2-1, with a weak D call TRBD2 (5 bases). This CDR3 has 14 amino acids. Trimming removed 5 bases at V and 7 bases at J, with 18 bases between. Germline V lookup: CDR1 DFQATT, CDR2 SNEGSKA (reference sequence). The CDR3 loop is CSAVTRLTRNEQFF. The CDR3 region has the DNA TGCAGTGCTGTTACCCGGTTAACTAGGAATGAGCAGTTCTTC.

The chain uses TRBV30 and TRBJ2-7, with D maybe TRBD1 (5 bases). Per the germline V gene, CDR1 is GTSNPN and CDR2 is SVGIG (reference sequence). V was pared by 4 bases and J by 5 bases, with 9 bases between. The CDR3 is 11 amino acids. Written as DNA, the CDR3 is TGTGCCTGGAACAGGTGGCACGAGCAGTACTTC. This sequence encodes CAWNRWHEQYF.

The rearrangement links TRBV7-9 to TRBJ1-1, with D possibly being TRBD1 (6 bases). V dropped 6 bases and J dropped 8 bases, with 10 bases sitting between them. CDR3 length: 11 amino acids. Germline CDR1 is SEHNR and CDR2 is FQNEAQ (reference sequence). The CDR3 sequence: CASSGGQEAFF. Written as DNA, the CDR3 is TGTGCCAGCAGTGGAGGACAGGAAGCTTTCTTT.

The chain employs TRBV9 and TRBJ2-7; D remains ambiguous. Germline values: CDR1 SGDLS, CDR2 YYNGEE. This CDR3 contains 12 residues. V dropped 4 bases and J dropped 4 bases, with 9 bases sitting between them. The chain's CDR3 is CASSRNRYEQYF. The CDR3 DNA follows: TGTGCCAGCAGCAGAAATCGGTACGAGCAGTACTTC.

Only one count was recorded for this clonotype. The chain employs TRBV19 and TRBJ1-2; the D is unclear. The CDR3 runs to 11 residues. Germline V CDR1 and CDR2: LNHDA, SQIVND (reference sequence). Trimming took 2 bases from V and 6 from J, leaving 4 bases between them. CDR3 region: CASSIRDGYTF. The CDR3 DNA is TGTGCCAGTAGTATAAGGGATGGCTACACCTTC.

The rearrangement uses TRBV30 and TRBJ2-1; no reliable D call. This CDR3 region has 11 residues. Germline V lookup: CDR1 GTSNPN, CDR2 SVGIG (reference sequence). The V gene lost 5 bases and the J gene lost 4 bases, with 6 bases spanning the gap. The CDR3 region is CAWGRYNEQFF. The DNA of the CDR3 is TGTGCCTGGGGCCGTTACAATGAGCAGTTCTTC.